One and the same sample provided the 11 T cell receptor beta chains below, sequenced in a study of blood T cells in healthy people across ages (dated by TCRdb to between 2014 and 2017). Library generation was performed with 5' RACE. The sequencer listed for this sample is Illumina HiSeq 2500. A second PCR of about 6 to 12 cycles was run with a J-beta primer mix and a sample-barcoded 5' primer. Clones were called with MiXCR by TCRdb after fastp trimmed the public reads at Q25, and only in-frame beta chains were retained. Under each unique CDR3 protein, matching rows form one entry showing the most common genes and DNA. The sample table lists about 500,000 distinct CDR3 sequences, approximately 25% of them with a count of one. The top ten clones comprise 8.7% of the sample. This sample also appeared in a second study, on T cells of mothers and their children.

The material sequenced was blood. The receptors were sampled from a boy younger than 18 in good health.

The chain carries TRBV7-2 and TRBJ1-2, with D perhaps matching TRBD1 (6 bases). The V end lost 0 bases, the J end lost 6 bases, and 20 bases lay between the germline ends. The V gene's germline CDR1 is SGHTA and CDR2 FQGNSA. CDR3 length: 17 amino acids. The CDR3 is CASSLAWGTGRENGYTF. For the CDR3, the DNA is TGTGCCAGCAGCTTAGCATGGGGAACAGGGAGGGAGAATGGCTACACCTTC.

This clonotype was seen a few times. The gene calls are TRBV29-1 and TRBJ2-1, with D maybe TRBD2 (5 bases). The CDR3 loop spans 12 amino acids. Between the trimmed V and J ends, which lost 7 bases and 10 bases, there was a span of 17 bases. CDR1 is SQVTM and CDR2 is ANQGSEA in the germline V gene. In DNA, the CDR3 is TGCAGCGCCCTCCGAGGGTCCGGCGAGCAGTTCTTC. It codes for CSALRGSGEQFF.

To note about this clonotype: An end of the junction does not agree with germline; a read error may underlie this. This sequence joins TRBV28 and TRBJ1-1; D not certain. Germline loops: CDR1 MDHEN, CDR2 SYDVKM. This CDR3 spans 14 amino acids. CDR3 sequence reads: CASFNSRGDTEASF. DNA for the CDR3: TGTGCCAGCTTTAACTCGCGCGGAGACACTGAAGCTTCCTTT.

The chain has TRBV28 and TRBJ2-1; tentative D call: TRBD1 (6 bases). CDR1 and CDR2 from the germline V gene are MDHEN and SYDVKM. Deletions cut 1 base from V and 4 bases from J, with 11 bases between. The CDR3 is 15 amino acids. DNA of the CDR3: TGTGCCAGCAGTTTATCCCCCCAGGGGTACAATGAGCAGTTCTTC. As protein: CASSLSPQGYNEQFF.

The chain uses TRBV28 and TRBJ2-5; D is perhaps TRBD2 (7 bases). V lost 5 bases and J 3 bases, leaving 16 bases between the germline ends. This CDR3 region has 15 residues. The germline V gene has CDR1 MDHEN and CDR2 SYDVKM. The CDR3 sequence is CASSNREGMEETQYF. The CDR3 coding sequence is TGTGCCAGCAGTAACAGGGAGGGCATGGAAGAGACCCAGTACTTC.

CDR3 region: CASSPGPNEEKLFF. CDR3 nucleotides: TGTGCCAGCAGCCCCGGGCCCAATGAGGAAAAACTGTTTTTT. The V gene is TRBV5-6, the J gene TRBJ1-4; D is unresolved. The CDR3 length is 14 residues. Trimming took 4 bases from V and 8 from J, leaving 15 bases between them. CDR1 is SGHDT, CDR2 YYEEEE, per germline. The full variable domain, its missing parts supplied by reference TRBV5-6 and TRBJ1-4, is DAGVTQSPTHLIKTRGQQVTLRCSPKSGHDTVSWYQQALGQGPQFIFQYYEEEERQRGNFPDRFSGHQFPNYSSELNVNALLLGDSALYLCASSPGPNEEKLFFGSGTQLSVL.

This chain links TRBV4-1 with TRBJ2-5; 13 bases fit TRBD2. The end of the DNA aligns better with TRBJ2-1, so the J call may be wrong. The CDR3 sequence is 16 residues long. The germline V gene has CDR1 MGHRA and CDR2 YSYEKL. The CDR3 DNA reads TGCGCCAGCAGCCAAACTAGCGGGAGGGAGGAAGGTGAGCAGTTCTTC. Translated: CASSQTSGREEGEQFF.

The rearrangement links TRBV9 to TRBJ2-1; D is unclear. Trimming left V 3 bases short and J 2 bases short, with 18 bases between. The CDR3 sequence is 17 residues long. The germline CDR1 and CDR2 sequences are SGDLS and YYNGEE. This CDR3 is CASSETPRAFAYNEQFF. In DNA form, the CDR3 reads TGTGCCAGCAGCGAAACCCCACGGGCTTTCGCCTACAATGAGCAGTTCTTC.

The rearrangement joins TRBV28 to TRBJ1-4, with D maybe TRBD1 (5 bases). V was cut by 2 bases and J by 10 bases, with 11 bases left in between. Germline V CDR1 and CDR2: MDHEN, SYDVKM. The CDR3 length is 13 residues. The DNA for the CDR3 is TGTGCCAGCAGTTTAGCAGGGAGGGGAAAACTGTTTTTT. Protein sequence: CASSLAGRGKLFF.

This clonotype was recorded a few times. This chain links TRBV21-1 with TRBJ1-5; TRBD1 reflects the table's D call only, with no check against the DNA. TRBV21-1 is shown as a pseudogene. The CDR3 extends over 20 amino acids. The CDR3 DNA is TGTGCCAGCAGCAAAGTACACCGGGACAGGGAGGAATTGAGCAATCAGCCCCAGCATTTT. It specifies CASSKVHRDREELSNQPQHF.

This chain links TRBV10-3 with TRBJ1-5; D may be TRBD1 (5 bases). Per germline, CDR1 ENHRY and CDR2 SYGVKD. Between the trimmed V and J ends, which lost 6 bases and 3 bases, there was a span of 15 bases. The length of the CDR3 is 15 residues. Here the CDR3 reads CAIRSGGGTNQPQHF. Here the CDR3 DNA reads TGTGCCATCAGAAGTGGGGGGGGAACCAATCAGCCCCAGCATTTT.